This TCR beta chain was obtained from a study of cytomegalovirus exposure and HLA in healthy donors. J lost 0 bases, V lost 4 bases, and 3 bases had no gene match. The CDR3 totals 14 residues. The germline gives CDR1 MGHDK, CDR2 SYGVNS. The PCR had 60 Vbeta and 13 Jbeta primers. Libraries were prepared by immunoSEQ multiplex PCR; TCRdb keeps only in-frame clonotypes and omits some of them. The sample comprises approximately 59,000 clones, less than 70% of which are singletons, and around 2.8% rests with the top ten. The receptor comes from a young man in good health and CMV-seronegative. J is TRBJ2-7 and V is TRBV25-1, with 7 bases aligning to TRBD2. The sample consisted of PBMCs. The CDR3: CASSAGDYSYEQYF. As DNA, the CDR3 is TGTGCCAGCAGTGCGGGGGACTACTCCTACGAGCAGTACTTC.